A selection of T cell receptor beta chains follows, all from one sample in a study of T cells in Graves' hyperthyroidism and ophthalmopathy. In TCRdb, the multiplex PCR reads were re-called with MiXCR into one record per CDR3 protein. The sample gives roughly 380,000 distinct CDR3 sequences, less than 15% of which show up once; around 20% is in the top ten. Material: blood. These receptors were collected from a man aged 25 to 40 with Graves' hyperthyroidism that later progressed to Graves' ophthalmopathy. CDR3s include the opening cysteine and the closing phenylalanine or tryptophan. D genes are given only for firm matches. The size entry is marked missing in some rows and otherwise reads once, few, many or a size class.

size: many
V: TRBV2
J: TRBJ1-5
D: -
length: 15
CDR3: CDSNRHAGSGQPQHF
DNA: TGTGACAGCAATAGACACGCAGGGTCGGGTCAGCCCCAGCATTTT

size: few
V: TRBV11-3
J: TRBJ2-4
D: TRBD1
length: 15
CDR3: CASSPGAGGRNIQYF
DNA: TGTGCCAGCAGCCCAGGGGCAGGGGGACGAAACATTCAGTACTTC

size: once
V: TRBV12-3/TRBV12-4
J: TRBJ1-3
D: TRBD1
length: 16
CDR3: CASSTGQGALGNTIYF
DNA: TGTGCCAGCAGCACGGGACAGGGGGCGTTGGGAAACACCATATATTTT

size: -
V: TRBV20-1
J: TRBJ2-7
D: TRBD1
length: 14
CDR3: CSARRRDRAGEQYF
DNA: TGCAGTGCTAGGAGAAGGGACAGGGCGGGCGAGCAGTACTTC

size: few
V: TRBV28
J: TRBJ1-6
D: -
length: 12
CDR3: CASTPTDSPLHF
DNA: TGTGCCAGCACCCCAACCGATTCACCCCTCCACTTT

size: -
V: TRBV3-1
J: TRBJ1-2
D: TRBD1
length: 14
CDR3: CASSQGQRTYGYTF
DNA: TGTGCCAGCAGCCAGGGACAGCGAACCTATGGCTACACCTTC

size: few
V: TRBV29-1
J: TRBJ2-2
D: -
length: 14
CDR3: CSASPPGNTGELFF
DNA: TGCAGCGCCTCTCCCCCAGGGAACACCGGGGAGCTGTTTTTT

size: -
V: TRBV5-6
J: TRBJ2-3
D: -
length: 16
CDR3: CASSSPSRGSTDTQYF
DNA: TGTGCCAGCAGCTCCCCGTCACGGGGGAGCACAGATACGCAGTATTTT

size: many
V: TRBV3-1
J: TRBJ1-2
D: -
length: 14
CDR3: CASSPGAVNYGYTF
DNA: TGTGCCAGCAGCCCAGGGGCCGTTAACTATGGCTACACCTTC

size: -
V: TRBV4-1
J: TRBJ1-1
D: -
length: 13
CDR3: CASSHDGITEAFF
DNA: TGCGCCAGCAGCCACGATGGGATCACTGAAGCTTTCTTT

size: -
V: TRBV29-1
J: TRBJ2-7
D: TRBD1
length: 15
CDR3: CSATTRTGPSYEQYF
DNA: TGCAGCGCCACGACAAGGACAGGGCCTTCCTACGAGCAGTACTTC

size: -
V: TRBV6-1
J: TRBJ1-2
D: -
length: 13
CDR3: CASSDQSGYGYTF
DNA: TGTGCCAGCAGTGATCAGTCGGGGTATGGCTACACCTTC

size: many
V: TRBV14
J: TRBJ2-7
D: TRBD2
length: 14
CDR3: CASSLGGMSYEQYF
DNA: TGTGCCAGCAGCCTCGGGGGGATGTCCTACGAGCAGTACTTC

size: many
V: TRBV2
J: TRBJ1-5
D: -
length: 15
CDR3: CASSGRTGAAQPQHF
DNA: TGTGCCAGCAGTGGAAGGACCGGGGCGGCTCAGCCCCAGCATTTT

size: few
V: TRBV30
J: TRBJ1-1
D: -
length: 12
CDR3: CAWSVWRDEAFF
DNA: TGTGCCTGGAGTGTATGGAGGGATGAAGCTTTCTTT

size: many
V: TRBV2
J: TRBJ2-3
D: TRBD2
length: 13
CDR3: CAISGGDGDTQYF
DNA: TGTGCCATATCGGGAGGGGATGGAGATACGCAGTATTTT

size: many
V: TRBV2
J: TRBJ1-2
D: -
length: 13
CDR3: CASSRRSNYGYTF
DNA: TGTGCCAGCAGTAGGAGGTCTAACTATGGCTACACCTTC

size: few
V: TRBV10-3
J: TRBJ1-5
D: -
length: 20
CDR3: CAISVQKGPQTQNSNQPQHF
DNA: TGTGCCATCAGTGTCCAGAAAGGGCCTCAAACCCAAAATAGCAATCAGCCCCAGCATTTT

size: few
V: TRBV6-4
J: TRBJ1-2
D: -
length: 12
CDR3: CASSDPFQGYTF
DNA: TGTGCCAGCAGTGACCCATTCCAAGGCTACACCTTC

size: many
V: TRBV24-1
J: TRBJ2-7
D: -
length: 13
CDR3: CATSDFGGYEQYF
DNA: TGTGCCACCAGTGATTTTGGAGGGTACGAGCAGTACTTC

size: -
V: TRBV6-5
J: TRBJ2-7
D: -
length: 15
CDR3: CASSYFTGPGYEQYF
DNA: TGTGCCAGCAGTTACTTCACAGGGCCGGGGTACGAGCAGTACTTC

size: -
V: TRBV27
J: TRBJ2-1
D: -
length: 13
CDR3: CASSRGLWNEQFF
DNA: TGTGCCAGCAGTCGGGGACTTTGGAATGAGCAGTTCTTC

size: many
V: TRBV12-3/TRBV12-4
J: TRBJ2-2
D: -
length: 14
CDR3: CASSFGHLTGELFF
DNA: TGTGCCAGCAGTTTCGGACACCTCACCGGGGAGCTGTTTTTT

size: many
V: TRBV11-3
J: TRBJ2-2
D: -
length: 16
CDR3: CASSLGKGRNTGELFF
DNA: TGTGCCAGCAGCTTAGGAAAGGGGAGGAACACCGGGGAGCTGTTTTTT

size: many
V: TRBV6-1
J: TRBJ1-6
D: TRBD1
length: 15
CDR3: CASSFRQGKYSPLHF
DNA: TGTGCCAGCAGTTTTAGACAGGGGAAATATTCACCCCTCCACTTT

size: many
V: TRBV29-1
J: TRBJ1-1
D: -
length: 13
CDR3: CSVVVTENTEAFF
DNA: TGCAGCGTTGTGGTTACAGAGAACACTGAAGCTTTCTTT

size: many
V: TRBV20-1
J: TRBJ2-4
D: -
length: 12
CDR3: CSARGVANIQYF
DNA: TGCAGTGCTAGAGGGGTAGCGAACATTCAGTACTTC

size: -
V: TRBV7-9
J: TRBJ2-3
D: TRBD2
length: 18
CDR3: CASSLYPGTSGGANTQYF
DNA: TGTGCCAGCAGCTTATATCCCGGGACTAGCGGGGGGGCAAATACGCAGTATTTT

size: many
V: TRBV28
J: TRBJ2-3
D: -
length: 16
CDR3: CASSSNGAGSTDTQYF
DNA: TGTGCCAGCAGTTCAAACGGGGCCGGGAGCACAGATACGCAGTATTTT

size: -
V: TRBV10-1
J: TRBJ1-6
D: -
length: 13
CDR3: CASSTGMNSPLHF
DNA: TGCGCCAGCAGTACCGGGATGAATTCACCCCTCCACTTT

size: many
V: TRBV9
J: TRBJ2-1
D: TRBD1
length: 14
CDR3: CASSVVTGSDEQFF
DNA: TGTGCCAGCAGCGTAGTGACAGGGTCGGATGAGCAGTTCTTC

size: many
V: TRBV7-8
J: TRBJ2-3
D: TRBD1
length: 16
CDR3: CASSSRTGPRGDTQYF
DNA: TGTGCCAGCAGCTCTAGGACAGGGCCCAGAGGGGATACGCAGTATTTT

size: many
V: TRBV3-1
J: TRBJ1-2
D: TRBD1
length: 15
CDR3: CASSHAGTGGYGYTF
DNA: TGTGCCAGCAGCCACGCCGGGACAGGGGGCTATGGCTACACCTTC

size: few
V: TRBV7-2
J: TRBJ1-1
D: -
length: 13
CDR3: CASSLVWNTEAFF
DNA: TGTGCCAGCAGCTTAGTATGGAACACTGAAGCTTTCTTT

size: many
V: TRBV29-1
J: TRBJ1-4
D: TRBD1
length: 14
CDR3: CSVQGGLPNEKLFF
DNA: TGCAGCGTTCAGGGGGGCTTACCTAATGAAAAACTGTTTTTT

size: once
V: TRBV6-2/TRBV6-3
J: TRBJ2-1
D: TRBD1
length: 16
CDR3: CASSPFPTGGYNEQFF
DNA: TGTGCCAGCAGCCCCTTCCCAACAGGGGGCTACAATGAGCAGTTCTTC

size: -
V: TRBV11-2
J: TRBJ2-1
D: TRBD1
length: 17
CDR3: CASSLVPGQGSYNEQFF
DNA: TGTGCCAGCAGCTTAGTACCCGGACAGGGATCCTACAATGAGCAGTTCTTC

size: many
V: TRBV3-1
J: TRBJ1-1
D: TRBD1
length: 14
CDR3: CASSRTGANTEAFF
DNA: TGTGCCAGCAGCCGGACAGGAGCGAACACTGAAGCTTTCTTT

size: many
V: TRBV5-5
J: TRBJ1-5
D: -
length: 17
CDR3: CASSSMDPIYSNQPQHF
DNA: TGTGCCAGCAGCTCCATGGATCCCATCTATAGCAATCAGCCCCAGCATTTT

size: many
V: TRBV7-9
J: TRBJ2-5
D: -
length: 14
CDR3: CASSPDGGGETQYF
DNA: TGTGCCAGCAGCCCGGACGGAGGGGGGGAGACCCAGTACTTC

size: many
V: TRBV11-3
J: TRBJ2-7
D: TRBD1
length: 17
CDR3: CASSLDDWTGGSYEQYF
DNA: TGTGCCAGCAGCTTAGATGATTGGACAGGGGGTTCCTACGAGCAGTACTTC

size: many
V: TRBV28
J: TRBJ1-5
D: -
length: 14
CDR3: CASSLLQGNQPQHF
DNA: TGTGCCAGCAGTTTATTACAGGGCAATCAGCCCCAGCATTTT

size: many
V: TRBV2
J: TRBJ2-5
D: TRBD2
length: 16
CDR3: CASSEGTSGTQETQYF
DNA: TGTGCCAGCAGTGAGGGGACTAGCGGGACCCAAGAGACCCAGTACTTC